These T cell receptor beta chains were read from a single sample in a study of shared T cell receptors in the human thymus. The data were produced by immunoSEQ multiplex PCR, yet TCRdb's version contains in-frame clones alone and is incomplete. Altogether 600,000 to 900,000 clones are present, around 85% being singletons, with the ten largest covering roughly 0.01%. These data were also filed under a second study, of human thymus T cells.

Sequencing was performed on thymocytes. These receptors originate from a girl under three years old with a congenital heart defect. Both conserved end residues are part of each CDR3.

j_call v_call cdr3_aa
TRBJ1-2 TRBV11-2 CASSLDGTGQGTNYGYTF
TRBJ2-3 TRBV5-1 CASSLSRGKSSTDTQYF
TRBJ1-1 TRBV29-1 CSVGALGQGCTEAFF
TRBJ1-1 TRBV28 CASSVPYQTTGLNTEAFF
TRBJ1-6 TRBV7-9 CASSFPLTRSSYNSPLHF
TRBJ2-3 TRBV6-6 CASSLWTEHDTDTQYF
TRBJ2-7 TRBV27 CASSLGQGNYEQYF
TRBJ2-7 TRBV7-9 CASSKSAASSYEQYF
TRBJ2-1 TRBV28 CASSLRAGTSGGYEQFF
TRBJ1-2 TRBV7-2 CASSGGQGPPLYGYTF
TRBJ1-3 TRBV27 CATSSHRSGNTIYF
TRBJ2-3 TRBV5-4 CASSTEAADTQYF
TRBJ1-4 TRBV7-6 CASSNRGPDEKLFF
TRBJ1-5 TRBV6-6 CASTPSGDIGFQPQHF
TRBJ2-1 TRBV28 CASSEPGLPGNNEQFF
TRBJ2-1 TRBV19 CASSGGLAPNEQFF
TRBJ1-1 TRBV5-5 CASSFGGSRTEAFF
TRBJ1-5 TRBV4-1 CASSPSVSGQGHSYQPQHF
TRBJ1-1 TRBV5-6 CASHLPNTEAFF
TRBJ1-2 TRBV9 CAPLRAQSPNYGYTF
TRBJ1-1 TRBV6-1 CASSDPSEGDTEAFF
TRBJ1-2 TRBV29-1 CSVKGQGTNYGYTF
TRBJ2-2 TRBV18 CASSRMERDRYTGELFF
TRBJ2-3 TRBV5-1 CASSPSPDTQYF
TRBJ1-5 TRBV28 CASNGQANQPQHF
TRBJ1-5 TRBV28 CASSMDRGNQPQHF